This T cell receptor (beta chain) came from a study of cytomegalovirus exposure and HLA in healthy donors. PCR was performed using 60 Vbeta and 13 Jbeta primers. The protocol was immunoSEQ multiplex PCR, while the TCRdb copy is restricted to in-frame clones and leaves out a portion. The top ten clones hold 5.5% to 7% of a sample with around 130,000 clones, about 74% of them seen once. Study-level findings and limits: Most of the TCR beta V segments (in an earlier analysis) were productive either about 87% or about 30% of the time.

In the case of this clone: Its antigen is not known.

The germline CDR1 and CDR2 sequences are SGHTA and FQGNSA. Unmatched junction bases numbered 3, after V lost 1 base and J lost 4 bases. This CDR3 is built from 14 residues. Sequences were obtained from PBMCs. The sequence was collected from a man aged 40-49 years in good health and CMV-seropositive. The chain is built from TRBV7-2 and TRBJ2-7, with 8 bases identical to TRBD1. The CDR3, as DNA: TGTGCCAGCAGCTTAGGGGACAGGCGTTACGAGCAGTACTTC. Translating gives CASSLGDRRYEQYF.